The T cell receptor beta chain under discussion was sequenced for a study of blood T cell repertoires in COVID-19. Study summary: PBMCs, B-cell-depleted T cells, or T cells were the source of the cDNA or gDNA that made up the material.

This clone was counted only a few times. In the source study's methods: Reference gene primers were amplified, and this amplification served to estimate nucleated cell counts. Generated by immunoSEQ multiplex PCR, the TCRdb table keeps only in-frame clones and is missing some. V, J and clone size were drawn from that table, and D and trimming were deduced from the DNA. Among roughly 71,000 clones, 75% to 90% were seen once, and the ten largest hold roughly 20%. CDR1 SGHAT and CDR2 FQNNGV come from the germline V gene. The ends lost 5 bases at V and 6 bases at J; junction bases unmatched: 13. The CDR3 loop spans 15 amino acids.

The receptor's source is an elderly woman with acute or convalescent COVID-19. The J gene is TRBJ2-7, the V gene TRBV11-2, with 7 bases aligning to TRBD2. The sequencing sample was made of peripheral blood. The CDR3 nucleotides read TGTGCCAGCAGCCGTGTGGGACTAAGTGGCTCCGAGCAGTACTTC. This encodes CASSRVGLSGSEQYF. The full variable domain, completed using reference TRBV11-2 and TRBJ2-7, is EAGVAQSPRYKIIEKRQSVAFWCNPISGHATLYWYQQILGQGPKLLIQFQNNGVVDDSQLPKDRFSAERLKGVDSTLKIQPAKLEDSAVYLCASSRVGLSGSEQYFGPGTRLTVT.